What follows are 18 T cell receptor beta chains derived from one specimen sequenced in a study of shared clonotypes between healthy human individuals. Assay used: immunoSEQ multiplex PCR; TCRdb lists only in-frame clones, some missing. The repertoire consists of about 110,000 clones, with approximately 70% occurring once and the leading ten covering around 25%. The sequenced material came from memory CD8+ T cells sorted from blood. The subset was: CD45RO+ cells pooled with CCR7-negative TemRA cells. These receptors all come from a woman aged 25-40 years in good health.

The CDR3 nucleotides read TGTGCCAGCAGCTTTGGGGGTGGGGATGAAAAACTGTTTTTT. Its translation: CASSFGGGDEKLFF. The J gene is TRBJ1-4, the V gene TRBV5-4, with a tentative D call TRBD1 (5 bases). Between the trimmed V and J ends, which lost 2 bases and 6 bases, there was a span of 11 bases. The CDR3 totals 14 residues. Per germline, CDR1 SGHNT and CDR2 YYREEE (reference sequence).

This chain joins TRBV18 and TRBJ2-6, with D maybe TRBD2 (5 bases). V lost 5 bases, J lost 5 bases, and 22 bases lay in between. Germline CDR1 is KGHSH and CDR2 is LQKENI. The CDR3 has 18 amino acids. CDR3 sequence reads: CASSSWKDLQSRANVLTF. The CDR3, as DNA: TGTGCCAGCTCATCCTGGAAGGACTTACAAAGTCGGGCCAACGTCCTGACTTTC.

The chain uses TRBV27 and TRBJ2-1, with D perhaps given as TRBD1 or TRBD2 (5 bases each). This CDR3 region has 15 residues. The V and J ends lost 3 bases and 0 bases respectively, with 9 bases between them. CDR1 and CDR2 (germline): MNHEY, SMNVEV (reference sequence). CDR3 region: CASSLRDVSYNEQFF. The DNA for the CDR3 is TGTGCCAGCAGTTTGAGGGACGTCTCCTACAATGAGCAGTTCTTC.

This rearrangement joins TRBV9 to TRBJ1-2; no definite D call. V was shortened by 0 bases and J by 8 bases, with 11 bases between the two germline ends. The CDR3 runs 13 residues. CDR1 is SGDLS and CDR2 is YYNGEE in the germline V gene. In DNA form, the CDR3 reads TGTGCCAGCAGCGTAGCGTTTCGTCACGGCTACACCTTC. Translated: CASSVAFRHGYTF. Drawing the rest from reference TRBV9 and TRBJ1-2, the complete variable domain is DSGVTQTPKHLITATGQRVTLRCSPRSGDLSVYWYQQSLDQGLQFLIQYYNGEERAKGNILERFSAQQFPDLHSELNLSSLELGDSALYFCASSVAFRHGYTFGSGTRLTVV.

This clone was detected ten times or more. The V call is TRBV27, the J call TRBJ2-7; no clear D. Trimming shortened V by 1 base and J by 3 bases, and 10 bases separated the two germline ends. CDR1 and CDR2 (germline): MNHEY, SMNVEV (reference sequence). The CDR3 has 14 amino acids. The CDR3 DNA is TGTGCCAGCAGTTTATTCCGTGACGACTACGAGCAGTACTTC. Amino acid sequence: CASSLFRDDYEQYF.

Only one count was recorded for this clone. The V and J genes are TRBV6-5 and TRBJ2-3; no firm D call. This CDR3 region has 12 residues. CDR1 is MNHEY, CDR2 SVGAGI, per germline. Trimming removed 4 bases from V and 4 bases from J, with 6 bases in between. This CDR3 is CASSSPPDTQYF. In nucleotides, the CDR3 is TGTGCCAGCAGTTCCCCCCCAGATACGCAGTATTTT.

A word on this clone: This sample includes further DNA sequences coding for the same CDR3. The rearrangement uses TRBV9 and TRBJ1-2; maybe TRBD1 (5 bases). V lost 0 bases to trimming and J lost 3 bases, with 6 bases between them. This CDR3 region has 13 residues. Germline CDR1 SGDLS, CDR2 YYNGEE. CDR3 region: CASSVGGDYGYTF. CDR3 nucleotide sequence: TGTGCCAGCAGCGTAGGAGGGGACTATGGCTACACCTTC.

This clone was seen at least ten times. Here the CDR3 DNA reads TGTGCCAGCAGCCAAGACGAGGGGTTCTCCTACGAGCAGTACTTC. Translating it yields CASSQDEGFSYEQYF. This chain connects TRBV14 to TRBJ2-7; D possibly matches TRBD1 or TRBD2 (5 bases each). Trimming removed 0 bases from V and 0 bases from J, with 9 bases in between. Germline-derived CDR1 and CDR2 are SGHDN and FVKESK. The length of the CDR3 is 15 residues.

The chain has TRBV28 and TRBJ1-2; a weak D match, TRBD1 (6 bases). This CDR3 region has 14 residues. V shed 6 bases and J shed 1 base, with 12 bases lying between them. The germline CDR1 and CDR2 sequences are MDHEN and SYDVKM. The CDR3 loop reads CASSRTDVNYGYTF. The CDR3 DNA is TGTGCCAGCAGCCGGACAGATGTTAACTATGGCTACACCTTC.

The rearrangement links TRBV7-9 to TRBJ2-7; TRBD1 agrees at 8 bases. The CDR3 spans 13 residues. V lost 4 bases to trimming and J lost 3 bases; unmatched junction nucleotides: 2. Germline V gene lookup returns CDR1 SEHNR and CDR2 FQNEAQ (reference sequence). CDR3 DNA: TGTGCCAGCAGCTACGACAGGGGCTACGAGCAGTACTTC. It encodes CASSYDRGYEQYF.

The rearrangement uses TRBV5-6 and TRBJ2-7; the D is unclear. CDR3 length: 15 residues. Trimming shortened V by 0 bases and J by 3 bases, and 13 bases separated the two germline ends. The germline V gene encodes CDR1 SGHDT and CDR2 YYEEEE. The CDR3 DNA follows: TGTGCCAGCAGCTTGGCATGGGCCGAGGTCTACGAGCAGTACTTC. This sequence encodes CASSLAWAEVYEQYF.

About this clone: A much larger clone lies a single base off, so this may be a read error. The identical CDR3 is also encoded by other nucleotide sequences in the sample. The rearrangement joins TRBV11-2 to TRBJ2-7; D not resolved. CDR1 is SGHAT, CDR2 FQNNGV, per germline. The CDR3 spans 12 residues. Trimming took 5 bases from V and 0 from J, leaving 5 bases between them. The CDR3 loop is CASSTSSYEQYF. The CDR3 region has the DNA TGTGCCAGCAGCACCAGCTCCTACGAGCAGTACTTC. Filled out from reference TRBV11-2 and TRBJ2-7, the complete variable domain reads EAGVAQSPRYKIIEKRQSVAFWCNPISGHATLYWYQQILGQGPKLLIQFQNNGVVDDSQLPKDRFSAERLKGVDSTLKIQPAKLEDSAVYLCASSTSSYEQYFGPGTRLTVT.

This clone was counted many times. V and J are TRBV28 and TRBJ2-3, with TRBD2 as a possible D gene (6 bases). Germline V gene lookup returns CDR1 MDHEN and CDR2 SYDVKM. This CDR3 is 14 amino acids long. With 6 bases removed from V and 3 bases from J, the gap between germline ends came to 13 bases. In DNA, the CDR3 is TGTGCCAGCAGAGCCGGACGGGAGACAGATACGCAGTATTTT. Translation: CASRAGRETDTQYF.

The J gene is TRBJ1-1, the V gene TRBV4-1; D is uncertain. The CDR3 loop spans 13 amino acids. Germline values: CDR1 MGHRA, CDR2 YSYEKL. The V gene lost 1 base and the J gene lost 4 bases, with 7 bases spanning the gap. The DNA for the CDR3 is TGCGCCAGCAGCCAAGGCAGGATCACTGAAGCTTTCTTT. Translating it yields CASSQGRITEAFF.

In its sample, this clone was seen a few times. This chain connects TRBV19 to TRBJ1-5; TRBD1 might be the D (5 bases). Germline-derived CDR1 and CDR2 are LNHDA and SQIVND (reference sequence). The CDR3 has 13 amino acids. Trimming took 3 bases from V and 8 from J, leaving 11 bases between them. The CDR3 DNA is TGTGCCAGTAGTATTTGGGGGTATGAGCCCCAGCATTTT. This translates into CASSIWGYEPQHF.

The chain uses TRBV10-3 and TRBJ2-7; weak D call: TRBD2 (5 bases). This CDR3 has 17 amino acids. Germline values: CDR1 ENHRY, CDR2 SYGVKD. The V end lost 2 bases, the J end lost 6 bases, and 23 bases lay between the germline ends. This chain's CDR3 is CAISEVEGNRKVSEQYF. Here the CDR3 DNA reads TGTGCCATCAGTGAGGTTGAGGGAAATAGGAAGGTGTCCGAGCAGTACTTC.

The rearrangement uses TRBV6-6 and TRBJ1-2; D perhaps matches TRBD1 (5 bases). CDR3 size: 15 residues. CDR1 is MNHNY and CDR2 is SVGAGI in the germline V gene (reference sequence). V lost 5 bases and J 1 base, leaving 14 bases between the germline ends. CDR3 loop: CASSNWDGRNYGYTF. Here the CDR3 DNA reads TGTGCCAGCAGTAACTGGGACGGGCGTAACTATGGCTACACCTTC.

V and J are TRBV30 and TRBJ1-3; D unclear. The CDR3 extends over 12 amino acids. The germline CDR1 and CDR2 sequences are GTSNPN and SVGIG (reference sequence). V shed 5 bases and J shed 2 bases, with 7 bases lying between them. The CDR3 spells CAWDGAGNTIYF. CDR3 bases: TGTGCCTGGGACGGTGCTGGAAACACCATATATTTT.